The following is a T cell receptor (beta chain) sequence with its context. CDR3 size: 14 residues. The germline CDR1 and CDR2 sequences are LGHNA and YSLEER. The V end was cut by 5 bases, the J end by 4 bases, with 12 bases between. These data are taken from a study of blood T cell repertoires in COVID-19. Study details: There were acute and convalescent COVID-19 samples, and they came from the United States, Italy and Spain.

Sequenced by immunoSEQ multiplex PCR; TCRdb stores in-frame clones only, minus some. The data contain around 63,000 clones, 88% of them seen just once; the ten biggest clones take up less than 20%. The receptor was isolated from a woman older than 75 with active COVID-19. Material: peripheral blood. The chain combines TRBV4-3 with TRBJ1-3; tentative D call: TRBD1 (6 bases). DNA of the CDR3: TGCGCCAGCAGCACAGGGTTGGAGGGAAACACCATATATTTT. This translates into CASSTGLEGNTIYF.